Presented here are 8 T cell receptor beta chains from one specimen sequenced in a study of blood T cells in healthy people across ages. The use of a sample-barcoded 5' primer and a J-beta primer mix characterized a second PCR of about 7 to 12 cycles. One entry per CDR3 protein, called by TCRdb with MiXCR from the 5' RACE reads. The sample records approximately 1,000,000 distinct CDR3 sequences, roughly 45% being singletons. The source material was blood. The origin of the receptors is a woman aged 60 to 75 in good health.

This clonotype has at least ten counts. V usage is TRBV7-7 and J usage is TRBJ2-1; no definite D call. In germline, CDR1 is SSHAT, CDR2 FNYEAQ (reference sequence). V was trimmed by 5 bases and J by 5 bases, leaving 16 bases between them. This CDR3 has 15 amino acids. The CDR3 nucleotides read TGTGCCAGCAGCCCCTCTCCAGAGGTAAACAATGAGCAGTTCTTC. As protein: CASSPSPEVNNEQFF.

The chain uses TRBV6-1 and TRBJ1-5; D is unresolved. Trimming removed 4 bases at V and 1 base at J, with 8 bases between. Germline assignment: CDR1 MNHNS and CDR2 SASEGT. The CDR3 loop spans 14 amino acids. The chain's CDR3 is CASSAFASNQPQHF. CDR3 coding DNA: TGTGCCAGCAGTGCCTTTGCGAGCAATCAGCCCCAGCATTTT.

The chain uses TRBV20-1 and TRBJ2-7; TRBD2 is a possible D gene (6 bases). The germline V and J ends were trimmed by 5 bases and 7 bases, with 24 bases remaining between them. Germline values: CDR1 DFQATT, CDR2 SNEGSKA (reference sequence). The CDR3 is 15 amino acids. CDR3 loop: CSAHILVGSGHEQYF. In DNA form, the CDR3 reads TGCAGTGCTCATATTCTAGTCGGGAGCGGCCATGAGCAGTACTTC.

The rearrangement joins TRBV15 to TRBJ1-1; D remains ambiguous. V lost 5 bases and J 0 bases, leaving 4 bases between the germline ends. Looked up from germline, CDR1 is LNHNV and CDR2 is YYDKDF (reference sequence). The CDR3 totals 12 residues. The CDR3: CATSGLNTEAFF. The CDR3 DNA sequence: TGTGCCACCAGCGGCCTGAACACTGAAGCTTTCTTT.

This chain joins TRBV7-9 and TRBJ2-5; D remains ambiguous. V was shortened by 1 base and J by 4 bases, with 10 bases between the two germline ends. The length of the CDR3 is 14 residues. Germline values: CDR1 SEHNR, CDR2 FQNEAQ (reference sequence). CDR3 nucleotide sequence: TGTGCCAGCAGCTTAGTTGGTTCCGGAGAGACCCAGTACTTC. Its translation: CASSLVGSGETQYF.

This clonotype was found once. Likely a read error: the CDR3 ends without its conserved phenylalanine or tryptophan. This chain uses TRBV20-1 with TRBJ1-2; D is perhaps TRBD1 (5 bases). V dropped 1 base and J dropped 4 bases, with 10 bases sitting between them. This CDR3 has 13 amino acids. The V gene's germline CDR1 is DFQATT and CDR2 SNEGSKA (reference sequence). CDR3 sequence reads: CSARGGGGYGYTL. Written as DNA, the CDR3 is TGCAGTGCTAGAGGTGGGGGGGGCTATGGCTACACCTTA.

On this clonotype itself: The junction differs from germline at one of its ends, possibly a read error. The chain links TRBV7-2 to TRBJ2-3; 8 bases agree with TRBD1. Germline assignment: CDR1 SGHTA and CDR2 FQGNSA. This CDR3 is built from 13 residues. The DNA for the CDR3 is TGTGCCAGCAGGCAGACAGGGGTAGATACGCGGTATTTT. This gives the protein CASRQTGVDTRYF.

The V gene is TRBV10-3, the J gene TRBJ2-1; 13 bases agree with TRBD2. The CDR3 has 15 residues. Losses at the gene ends were 6 bases for V and 8 bases for J; bases not matched to a gene: 7. Germline-derived CDR1 and CDR2 are ENHRY and SYGVKD. The CDR3 sequence is CAISEGLAGNDEQFF. The CDR3 DNA reads TGTGCCATCAGCGAGGGACTAGCGGGAAACGATGAGCAGTTCTTC.